This paragraph covers one T cell receptor beta chain sequence. These data belong to a study of cytomegalovirus exposure and HLA in healthy donors. The CDR3 extends over 15 amino acids. The J segment lost 1 base and the V segment lost 4 bases, leaving 6 bases of the junction unmatched. Germline CDR1 MNHEY, CDR2 SVGAGI. The PCR made use of 60 Vbeta and 13 Jbeta primers. The assay was immunoSEQ multiplex PCR, and TCRdb's table has in-frame clones only and misses some. The sample shows roughly 180,000 clones, less than 90% of them seen only once. Input material: PBMCs. The rearrangement joins TRBV6-5 to TRBJ2-5; 7 bases fit TRBD1. This TCR was sampled from a woman aged 45-59 years in good health and CMV-seropositive. The CDR3 here is CASSSYRDSQETQYF. The DNA of the CDR3 is TGTGCCAGCAGTTCCTACCGGGACAGCCAAGAGACCCAGTACTTC.